The next 4 T cell receptor beta chains were all read from a single sample in a study of spatial heterogeneity in lung cancer. MiXCR, applied by TCRdb to the 5' RACE reads, yields one record per CDR3 protein. This table holds 2,500 to 3,000 distinct CDR3 sequences, approximately 12% found once. Overall study results and limits: In tumors, expanded intratumoral alpha and beta TCR counts tracked mutation counts.

The sample's time point: sample taken at primary tumor resection. Their specific antigens are unknown. The input for sequencing was lung tumor tissue, taken at surgery. Source of these receptors: a male donor with early-stage non-small cell lung cancer.

Within the sample, this clonotype is medium-sized. The V and J genes are TRBV7-3 and TRBJ2-5; perhaps TRBD1 as D (5 bases). Trimming left V 3 bases short and J 5 bases short, with 16 bases between. This CDR3 has 15 residues. Germline loops: CDR1 SGHTA, CDR2 FQGTGA. This CDR3 reads CASSFSAGLTETQYF. CDR3 DNA sequence: TGTGCCAGCAGCTTTTCGGCAGGGTTGACGGAGACCCAGTACTTC.

This clonotype is labeled medium-sized. The gene calls are TRBV18 and TRBJ2-3; no clear D gene. Trimming stripped 3 bases from V and 2 bases from J, with 3 bases between. The germline gives CDR1 KGHSH, CDR2 LQKENI. The CDR3 consists of 12 residues. DNA for the CDR3: TGTGCCAGCTCACCGGACACAGATACGCAGTATTTT. This codes for CASSPDTDTQYF.

By frequency in the sample, this clonotype is medium-sized (0.01 to 0.1%). The rearrangement uses TRBV2 and TRBJ2-5, with 7 bases fitting TRBD2. V lost 9 bases and J lost 2; bases outside the gene matches: 6. This CDR3 contains 13 residues. Germline lookup yields CDR1 SNHLY and CDR2 FYNNEI. Here the CDR3 DNA reads TGTGCCAGTAAGGGACTACCACAAGAGACCCAGTACTTC. It encodes CASKGLPQETQYF.

By its share, this clonotype is medium-sized. The V call is TRBV7-2, the J call TRBJ2-7, with TRBD1 matching over 12 bases. V trimming: 8 bases; J trimming: 7 bases; junction bases outside the gene matches: 9. CDR1 and CDR2 from the germline V gene are SGHTA and FQGNSA. The CDR3 extends over 14 amino acids. Here the CDR3 DNA reads TGTGCCAGCTCTCCGGGACAGGGGGCGCGGGAGCAGTACTTC. It translates to CASSPGQGAREQYF.